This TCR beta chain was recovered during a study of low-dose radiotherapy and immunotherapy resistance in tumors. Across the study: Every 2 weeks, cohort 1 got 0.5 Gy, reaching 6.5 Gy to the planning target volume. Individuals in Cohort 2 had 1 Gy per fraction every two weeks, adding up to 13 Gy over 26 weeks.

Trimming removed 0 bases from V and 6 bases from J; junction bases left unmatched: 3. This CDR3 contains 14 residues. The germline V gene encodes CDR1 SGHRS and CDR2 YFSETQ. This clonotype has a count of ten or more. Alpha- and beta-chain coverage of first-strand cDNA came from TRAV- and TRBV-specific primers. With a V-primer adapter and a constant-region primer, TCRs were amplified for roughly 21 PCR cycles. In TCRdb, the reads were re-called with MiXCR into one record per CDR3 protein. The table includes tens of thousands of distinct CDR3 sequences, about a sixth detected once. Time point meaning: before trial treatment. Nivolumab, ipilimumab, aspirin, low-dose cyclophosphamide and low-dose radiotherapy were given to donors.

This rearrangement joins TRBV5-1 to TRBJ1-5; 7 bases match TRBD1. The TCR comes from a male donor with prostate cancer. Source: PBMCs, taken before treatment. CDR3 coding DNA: TGCGCCAGCAGCTTGGATCAGGGGGGTCAGCCCCAGCATTTT. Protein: CASSLDQGGQPQHF. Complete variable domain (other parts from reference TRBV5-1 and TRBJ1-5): KAGVTQTPRYLIKTRGQQVTLSCSPISGHRSVSWYQQTPGQGLQFLFEYFSETQRNKGNFPGRFSGRQFSNSRSEMNVSTLELGDSALYLCASSLDQGGQPQHFGDGTRLSIL.